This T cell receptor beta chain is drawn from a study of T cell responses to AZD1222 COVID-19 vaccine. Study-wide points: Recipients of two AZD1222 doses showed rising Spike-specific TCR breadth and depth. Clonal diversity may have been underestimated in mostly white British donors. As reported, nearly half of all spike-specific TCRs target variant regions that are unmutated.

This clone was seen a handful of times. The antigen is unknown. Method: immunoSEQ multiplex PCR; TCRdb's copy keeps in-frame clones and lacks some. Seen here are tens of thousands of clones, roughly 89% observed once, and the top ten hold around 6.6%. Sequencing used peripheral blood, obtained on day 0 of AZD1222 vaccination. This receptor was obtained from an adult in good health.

CDR3 residues: CASSRIYEQYF. Written as DNA, the CDR3 is TGTGCCAGCAGCCGCATCTACGAGCAGTACTTC. The genes are TRBV3-1 (or the pseudogene TRBV3-2) and TRBJ2-7; D not resolved. Germline V lookup: CDR1 LGHDT, CDR2 YNNKEL (reference sequence). This CDR3 is built from 11 residues. Trimming left V 4 bases short and J 3 bases short, with 4 bases between.